The rows below give T cell receptor beta chains drawn from one sample of a study of T-cell reconstitution after alpha-beta-depleted transplantation in children. In TCRdb, the PCR reads were re-called with MiXCR into one record per CDR3 protein. The sample lists about 580,000 distinct CDR3 sequences; 23% were seen once. The specimen comprised PBMCs, mostly from graft donor cells, sampled 360 days after TCRalphabeta/CD19-depleted stem cell transplant. The receptors were sampled from a boy under two years old who had a stem cell transplant for acute myeloid leukemia, so the T cells may come from the graft donor. The CDR3 runs from the conserved cysteine through the conserved F or W. The D gene is left open where the match is weak. Only part of the rows carry a size: once, few, many, or a class if the clone is expanded.

>-|TRBJ2-6|TRBV6-1|-
CASSDLFTGANVLTF
TGTGCCAGCTCGGACCTTTTTACCGGGGCCAACGTCCTGACTTTC
>few|TRBJ2-1|TRBV15|-
CATSREGKRLQFF
TGTGCCACCAGCAGAGAAGGAAAGCGGCTGCAGTTCTTC
>many|TRBJ2-3|TRBV6-2/TRBV6-3|TRBD2
CASSSPPTSGVDTQYF
TGTGCCAGCAGTTCCCCCCCGACTAGCGGGGTAGATACGCAGTATTTT
>few|TRBJ1-5|TRBV29-1|-
CSVVSGGGQPQHF
TGCAGCGTTGTATCGGGGGGAGGTCAGCCCCAGCATTTT
>-|TRBJ1-2|TRBV12-3/TRBV12-4|-
CASSPEWQVYGYTF
TGTGCCAGCAGTCCGGAGTGGCAGGTTTATGGCTACACCTTC
>-|TRBJ1-1|TRBV5-1|TRBD1
CASSLAGTGSGTEAFF
TGCGCCAGCAGCTTGGCCGGGACAGGGAGTGGGACTGAAGCTTTCTTT
>many|TRBJ1-1|TRBV7-2|TRBD1
CASSLDRGTEAFF
TGCGCCAGCAGCTTGGACAGGGGCACTGAAGCTTTCTTT
>-|TRBJ2-3|TRBV6-5|-
CASSYSRATSDTQYF
TGTGCCAGCAGTTACTCGAGGGCGACGTCAGATACGCAGTATTTT
>-|TRBJ2-5|TRBV20-1|TRBD1
CSARRTGVYRQETQYF
TGCAGTGCTAGGAGGACAGGGGTATACCGCCAAGAGACCCAGTACTTC
>few|TRBJ1-5|TRBV12-3/TRBV12-4|-
CASSLGRGGQPQHF
TGTGCCAGCAGTTTAGGCAGGGGAGGACAGCCCCAGCATTTT
>-|TRBJ2-5|TRBV20-1|-
CSARDSRTYKETQYF
TGCAGTGCTAGAGATTCCCGGACTTATAAAGAGACCCAGTACTTC
>few|TRBJ1-6|TRBV15|-
CATSRAEGIGHNSPLHF
TGTGCCACCAGCAGAGCAGAGGGAATTGGGCATAATTCACCCCTCCACTTT
>few|TRBJ2-3|TRBV5-1|-
CASSLQDLTDTQYF
TGCGCCAGCAGCCTACAGGACCTCACAGATACGCAGTATTTT
>many|TRBJ2-7|TRBV10-3|-
CATRLGGTYEQYF
TGTGCCACCCGTTTAGGGGGTACCTACGAGCAGTACTTC
>-|TRBJ2-2|TRBV9|TRBD2
CASSGTSGGRYTGELFF
TGTGCCAGCAGCGGGACTAGCGGGGGCCGTTACACCGGGGAGCTGTTTTTT
>-|TRBJ2-2|TRBV9|-
CASTKTRGGSTGELFF
TGTGCCAGCACCAAGACCAGGGGAGGTAGCACCGGGGAGCTGTTTTTT
>many|TRBJ1-2|TRBV28|-
CASSGYYGYTF
TGTGCCAGCAGTGGGTACTATGGCTACACCTTC
>few|TRBJ1-2|TRBV6-5|-
CASSWGGGYGYTF
TGTGCCAGCAGTTGGGGGGGTGGCTATGGCTACACCTTC
>many|TRBJ2-7|TRBV12-3/TRBV12-4|TRBD1
CASSYETGVGTEQYF
TGTGCCAGCAGTTACGAGACAGGGGTAGGGACCGAGCAGTACTTC
>many|TRBJ2-3|TRBV29-1|-
CSVEADEFSTDTQYF
TGCAGCGTTGAGGCGGACGAGTTTAGCACAGATACGCAGTATTTT
>many|TRBJ2-5|TRBV20-1|TRBD2
CSAPPQGGGAGKTQYF
TGCAGTGCTCCTCCTCAGGGCGGGGGGGCTGGAAAGACCCAGTACTTC
>-|TRBJ2-3|TRBV7-2|-
CASSPSPTDTQYF
TGTGCCAGCAGCCCAAGTCCCACAGATACGCAGTATTTT
>-|TRBJ2-7|TRBV7-2|-
CASSQQGVYEQYF
TGTGCCAGCAGCCAACAGGGCGTCTACGAGCAGTACTTC
>-|TRBJ1-2|TRBV20-1|-
CSASRRRGQDYGYTF
TGCAGTGCTAGCCGTAGGAGAGGCCAGGACTATGGCTACACCTTC
>many|TRBJ2-5|TRBV12-3/TRBV12-4|-
CASSPMIQETQYF
TGTGCCAGCAGTCCCATGATCCAAGAGACCCAGTACTTC
>few|TRBJ2-2|TRBV5-1|TRBD1
CASSPSGQGGNTGELFF
TGCGCCAGCAGCCCCTCGGGACAGGGCGGAAACACCGGGGAGCTGTTTTTT
>-|TRBJ1-1|TRBV4-3|-
CASSQGEGPEAFF
TGCGCCAGCAGCCAAGGTGAGGGTCCTGAAGCTTTCTTT